Below, one T cell receptor beta chain is given with its context. This clone's antigen is unknown. The record has no base qualities; no much larger clone is one base away. The sample is drawn from a study of T cell responses to AZD1222 COVID-19 vaccine (dated by TCRdb to the early 2020s). Background for the entire study: TCR sequencing was performed for 230 to 250 trial participants, of whom approximately 200 were given two doses of AZD1222 and approximately 25 were given two doses of MenACWY control vaccine. Trial participants were enrolled by age into subgroups of 18-55, 56-69 and 70-plus years, and roughly 150, 30 and 60 TCR-sequenced participants, respectively, were included in these subgroups. The paper's findings and limits, for the study overall: CD4 TCRs associated with the vaccine covered the entire spike protein, and the dominant responses were in regions 160-218 and 743-854. Because no samples from the day 14 peak response were available, repertoires could be characterized only after the peak T cell response. Participants were mostly white British, with more females than males. The authors suggested clonal diversity may have been underestimated. Reportedly, almost half of the unique spike-specific TCRs recognized epitopes lying outside the regions that are mutated in the B.1.351 and B.1.1.7 variants. In the small 56-69-year group, the increase in depth fell short of significance, most likely because of low power. Only five or six AZD1222 recipients were SARS-CoV-2 seropositive at baseline, limiting conclusions about previously exposed vaccinees. After two AZD1222 doses, spike-specific TCR breadth and depth were significantly higher than at day 0 and than in MenACWY recipients.

Reading the label with the study, this specimen's time point is: about 28 days (+/-7) after the second vaccine dose. AZD1222 recipients with second doses at about 4 weeks or about 12 weeks were pooled, because spike-specific TCR depth and breadth did not differ between schedules. Vaccinee samples were obtained from the UK trials COV001 and COV002, which included a single-blind randomized controlled phase 2/3 trial of AZD1222 (ChAdOx1 nCoV-19) in healthy adults. Trial participant PBMC samples were collected at day 0 and day 28 after the second dose for TCRbeta chain sequencing. The CDR3 regions of human TCRbeta chains were analyzed by immunosequencing. Turning to the authors' computational methods: Repertoire TCRs were checked for matches against a reference library of SARS-CoV-2-specific TCRs that had been generated using the MIRA antigen-specificity platform. Breadth was defined as the fraction of unique TCRs that were SARS-CoV-2-associated, and depth was defined as the fraction of total T cells that were SARS-CoV-2-associated. Using the MIRA data, each spike-specific TCR was assigned both to the spike region to which the TCR was reactive and to a CD4 or CD8 class. Log10-transformed breadth and depth values were compared by one-way ANOVA with Sidak's multiple comparisons tests. TCRdb retrieved this table from immuneACCESS and kept in-frame rearrangements only. Not all clones are present; in checked studies, unresolved V genes account for under half, and no reason is known for the remainder. The DNA was the basis for D and trimming; V, J and clone size are from that table. The sample profile shows tens of thousands of clones; about nine tenths of them were found once. The ten largest clonotypes hold approximately 25% of the sample.

Trimming takes 5 bases off V and 8 bases off J; junction bases not matched to a gene: 9. The CDR3 sequence holds 14 residues, the cysteine and phenylalanine included. The entry retains the CDR3 DNA only, 42 bases that are in frame from base 1. CDR1 and CDR2 were assigned from the germline V gene (reference sequence) as SEHNR and FQNEAQ. The source material was peripheral blood, sampled 28 days after the second AZD1222 dose. This clonotype originated in an adult who received the AZD1222 COVID-19 vaccine. The V and J segments used are TRBV7-9 and TRBJ1-2; 9 bases in the junction line up with TRBD1. The CDR3 reads as follows: CASSLGQGQGGYTF. The DNA sequence is as follows: TGTGCCAGCAGCCTTGGACAGGGGCAGGGGGGCTACACCTTC.